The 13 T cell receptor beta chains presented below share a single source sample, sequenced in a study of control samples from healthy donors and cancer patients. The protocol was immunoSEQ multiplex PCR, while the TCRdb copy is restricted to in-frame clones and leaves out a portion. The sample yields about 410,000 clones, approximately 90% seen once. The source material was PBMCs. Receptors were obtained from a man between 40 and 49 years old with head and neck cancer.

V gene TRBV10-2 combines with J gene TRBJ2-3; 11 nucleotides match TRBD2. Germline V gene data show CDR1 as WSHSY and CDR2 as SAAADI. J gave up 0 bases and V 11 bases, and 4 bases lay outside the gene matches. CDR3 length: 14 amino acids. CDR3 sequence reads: CAGTSGTSTDTQYF. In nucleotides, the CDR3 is TGCGCCGGGACTAGCGGAACTAGCACAGATACGCAGTATTTT.

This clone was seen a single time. CDR3 in DNA: TGCGCCAGCAGCACTCAGGGGCACGGTGGCTACACCTTC. Amino acid sequence: CASSTQGHGGYTF. The V gene is TRBV5-1, the J gene TRBJ1-2; possibly TRBD1 for D (6 bases). Looked up from germline, CDR1 is SGHRS and CDR2 is YFSETQ. Trimming shortened V by 4 bases and J by 7 bases, and 14 bases separated the two germline ends. The CDR3 runs 13 residues.

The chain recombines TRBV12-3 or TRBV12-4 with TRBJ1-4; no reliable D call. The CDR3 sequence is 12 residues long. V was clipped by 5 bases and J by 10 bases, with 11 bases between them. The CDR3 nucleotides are TGTGCCAGCAGTGCCCGGGAGGTAAAACTGTTTTTT. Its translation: CASSAREVKLFF.

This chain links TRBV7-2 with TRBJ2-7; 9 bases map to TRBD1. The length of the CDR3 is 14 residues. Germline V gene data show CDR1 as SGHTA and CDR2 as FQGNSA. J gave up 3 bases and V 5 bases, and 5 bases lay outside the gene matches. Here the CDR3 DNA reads TGTGCCAGCAGCCTCGACAGGGGGAGCTACGAGCAGTACTTC. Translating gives CASSLDRGSYEQYF.

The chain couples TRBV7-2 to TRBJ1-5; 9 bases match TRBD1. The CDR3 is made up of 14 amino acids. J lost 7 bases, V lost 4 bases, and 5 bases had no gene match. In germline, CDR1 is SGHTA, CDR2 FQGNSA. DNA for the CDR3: TGTGCCAGCAGCTCCGGGACAGGGAACCAGCCCCAGCATTTT. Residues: CASSSGTGNQPQHF.

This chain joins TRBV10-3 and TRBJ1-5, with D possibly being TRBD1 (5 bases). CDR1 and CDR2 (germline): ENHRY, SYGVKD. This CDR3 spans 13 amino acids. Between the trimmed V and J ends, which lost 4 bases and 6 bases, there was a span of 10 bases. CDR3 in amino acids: CAISGAGFQPQHF. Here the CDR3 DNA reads TGTGCCATCAGTGGGGCAGGGTTTCAGCCCCAGCATTTT.

Here the CDR3 reads CASSLGPSPLHF. In DNA form, the CDR3 reads TGTGCCAGCAGTTTAGGTCCTTCACCCCTCCACTTT. This rearrangement joins TRBV28 to TRBJ1-6, with D unclear. The V gene lost 2 bases and the J gene lost 9 bases, with 5 bases spanning the gap. This CDR3 has 12 residues. Germline V gene data show CDR1 as MDHEN and CDR2 as SYDVKM.

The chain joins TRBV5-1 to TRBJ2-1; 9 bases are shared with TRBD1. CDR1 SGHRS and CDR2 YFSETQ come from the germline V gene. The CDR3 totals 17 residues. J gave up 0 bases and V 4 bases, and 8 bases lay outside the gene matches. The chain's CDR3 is CASSGLGQGSSYNEQFF. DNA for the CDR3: TGCGCCAGCAGCGGACTGGGACAGGGAAGCTCCTACAATGAGCAGTTCTTC.

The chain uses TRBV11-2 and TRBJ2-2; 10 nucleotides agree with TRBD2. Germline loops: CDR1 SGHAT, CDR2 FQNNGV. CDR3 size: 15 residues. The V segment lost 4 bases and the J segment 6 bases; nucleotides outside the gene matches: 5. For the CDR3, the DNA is TGTGCCAGCAGCTCGGGACTAGCGTCGTCCGGGGAGCTGTTTTTT. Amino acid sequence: CASSSGLASSGELFF.

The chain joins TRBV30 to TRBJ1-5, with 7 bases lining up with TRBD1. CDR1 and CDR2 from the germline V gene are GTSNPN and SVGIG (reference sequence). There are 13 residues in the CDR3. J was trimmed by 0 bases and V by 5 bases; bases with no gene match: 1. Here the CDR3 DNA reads TGTGCCTGGGGGACAGATAGCAATCAGCCCCAGCATTTT. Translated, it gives CAWGTDSNQPQHF. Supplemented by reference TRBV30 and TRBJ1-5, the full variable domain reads SQTIHQWPATLVQPVGSPLSLECTVEGTSNPNLYWYRQAAGRGLQLLFYSVGIGQISSEVPQNLSASRPQDRQFILSSKKLLLSDSGFYLCAWGTDSNQPQHFGDGTRLSIL.

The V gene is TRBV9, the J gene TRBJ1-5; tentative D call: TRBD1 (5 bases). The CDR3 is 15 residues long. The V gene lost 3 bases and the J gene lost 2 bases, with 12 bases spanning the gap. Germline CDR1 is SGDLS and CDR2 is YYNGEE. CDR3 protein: CASSADGGRNQPQHF. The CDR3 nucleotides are TGTGCCAGCAGCGCAGATGGGGGTCGCAATCAGCCCCAGCATTTT.

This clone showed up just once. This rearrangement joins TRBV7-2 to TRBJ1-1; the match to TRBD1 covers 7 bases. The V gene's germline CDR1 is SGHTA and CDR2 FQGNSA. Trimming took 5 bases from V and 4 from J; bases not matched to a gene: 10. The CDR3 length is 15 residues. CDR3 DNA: TGTGCCAGCAGCATCCGGACAGGCGAACTCACTGAAGCTTTCTTT. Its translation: CASSIRTGELTEAFF. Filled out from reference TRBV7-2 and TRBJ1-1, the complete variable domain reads GAGVSQSPSNKVTEKGKDVELRCDPISGHTALYWYRQSLGQGLEFLIYFQGNSAPDKSGLPSDRFSAERTGGSVSTLTIQRTQQEDSAVYLCASSIRTGELTEAFFGQGTRLTVV.

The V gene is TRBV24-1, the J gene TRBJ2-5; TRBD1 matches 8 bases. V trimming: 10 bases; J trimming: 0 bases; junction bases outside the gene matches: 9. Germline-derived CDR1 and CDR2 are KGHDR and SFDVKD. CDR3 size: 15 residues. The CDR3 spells CATRSQGGNQETQYF. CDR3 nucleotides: TGTGCCACTCGCTCACAGGGGGGCAACCAAGAGACCCAGTACTTC.